This TCR beta chain originates from a study of OX40 agonist ivuxolimab in advanced cancers. Study-wide context: Intravenous ivuxolimab was administered to patients every 2 weeks at 0.01 to 10 mg/kg. Anti-PD-1, anti-PD-L1 or anti-CTLA-4 therapy given earlier was allowed, and roughly 40% had some. General observations from the study: The CD4+ and CD8+ T cells in the blood had expanded clonally by week 6 at 0.1 to 3.0 mg/kg. Relative to CD4+ cells, CD8+ T cells on average had more expanded clones.

Assay used: immunoSEQ multiplex PCR; TCRdb lists only in-frame clones, some missing. The sample records tens of thousands of clones, roughly nine tenths being singletons. Worth noting for this clone: What it recognizes is unknown.

The V and J ends lost 0 bases and 10 bases respectively, with 14 bases between them. Germline-derived CDR1 and CDR2 are LGHNA and YSLEER. The CDR3 totals 14 residues. The chain links TRBV4-3 to TRBJ2-3; weak D call: TRBD1 (5 bases). The input for sequencing was CD4+ or CD8+ T cells sorted from blood, taken in a trial of the OX40 agonist ivuxolimab. The clonotype comes from an adult with an advanced solid tumor such as melanoma, head and neck, liver or kidney cancer. In nucleotides, the CDR3 is TGCGCCAGCAGCCAAGATCAGGGTCCCACCGCGCAGTATTTT. Translating it yields CASSQDQGPTAQYF.